A selection of T cell receptor beta chains follows, all from one sample in a study of blood T cell repertoires in COVID-19. Sequencing was performed with immunoSEQ multiplex PCR; in TCRdb, only in-frame clones are kept and a portion is missing. The repertoire holds about 76,000 clones, with around three quarters as singletons. The sequenced sample consisted of peripheral blood. Every receptor here comes from a human donor in a cohort sampled during active COVID-19. The CDR3 runs from the conserved cysteine through the conserved F or W. The order of the fields is clone size, V gene, J gene, D gene, CDR3 protein, CDR3 DNA. D genes are given only for firm matches. Not every row has a clone size; where given, it reads once, few, many or a size class.

clone size: -
V gene: TRBV7-7
J gene: TRBJ2-1
D gene: -
CDR3 protein: CASSLSGTYNEQFF
CDR3 DNA: TGTGCTAGCAGCCTTAGCGGCACCTACAATGAGCAGTTCTTC

clone size: -
V gene: TRBV6-2/TRBV6-3
J gene: TRBJ2-2
D gene: -
CDR3 protein: CASSYLGAGQNTGELFF
CDR3 DNA: TGTGCCAGCAGTTACTTGGGAGCGGGCCAGAACACCGGGGAGCTGTTTTTT

clone size: few
V gene: TRBV6-2/TRBV6-3
J gene: TRBJ2-1
D gene: TRBD2
CDR3 protein: CASSYSPAGGIYNEQFF
CDR3 DNA: TGTGCCAGCAGTTACTCCCCAGCGGGAGGGATCTACAATGAGCAGTTCTTC

clone size: -
V gene: TRBV18
J gene: TRBJ2-1
D gene: TRBD2
CDR3 protein: CASSPSSGRASYNEQFF
CDR3 DNA: TGTGCCAGCTCACCATCCAGCGGGAGGGCCTCCTACAATGAGCAGTTCTTC

clone size: -
V gene: TRBV27
J gene: TRBJ2-1
D gene: TRBD2
CDR3 protein: CASSFRQSEAGGSGEQFF
CDR3 DNA: TGTGCCAGCAGTTTTAGGCAGAGTGAGGCGGGAGGGTCCGGTGAGCAGTTCTTC

clone size: -
V gene: TRBV10-1
J gene: TRBJ2-1
D gene: TRBD1
CDR3 protein: CASSERRTGVDEQFF
CDR3 DNA: TGCGCCAGCAGTGAGCGCCGGACAGGGGTAGATGAGCAGTTCTTC

clone size: -
V gene: TRBV29-1
J gene: TRBJ1-2
D gene: TRBD1
CDR3 protein: CSVEGVVAGGGYTF
CDR3 DNA: TGCAGCGTTGAAGGGGTCGTGGCAGGGGGAGGCTACACCTTC

clone size: -
V gene: TRBV6-6
J gene: TRBJ2-7
D gene: -
CDR3 protein: CASSGAVREQYF
CDR3 DNA: TGTGCCAGCAGTGGGGCGGTCCGGGAGCAGTACTTC

clone size: -
V gene: TRBV27
J gene: TRBJ1-2
D gene: -
CDR3 protein: CASSLQPTNYGYTF
CDR3 DNA: TGTGCCAGCAGCCTCCAACCGACAAACTATGGCTACACCTTC

clone size: -
V gene: TRBV19
J gene: TRBJ2-1
D gene: TRBD1
CDR3 protein: CASSNRQGYNEQFF
CDR3 DNA: TGTGCCAGTAGTAACCGACAGGGCTACAATGAGCAGTTCTTC

clone size: -
V gene: TRBV27
J gene: TRBJ1-1
D gene: -
CDR3 protein: CASSLFGPRQIEAFF
CDR3 DNA: TGTGCCAGCAGTTTATTCGGGCCCCGACAGATTGAAGCTTTCTTT

clone size: -
V gene: TRBV28
J gene: TRBJ1-5
D gene: TRBD1
CDR3 protein: CASSQSGTETLKDQPQHF
CDR3 DNA: TGTGCCAGCAGCCAGTCCGGGACAGAGACCTTAAAGGATCAGCCCCAGCATTTT

clone size: -
V gene: TRBV6-1
J gene: TRBJ2-7
D gene: TRBD1
CDR3 protein: CASSATRTGQSSYEQYF
CDR3 DNA: TGTGCCAGCAGTGCGACTCGGACAGGTCAGAGCTCCTACGAGCAGTACTTC

clone size: -
V gene: TRBV11-2
J gene: TRBJ2-7
D gene: -
CDR3 protein: CASSLSGNEQYF
CDR3 DNA: TGTGCCAGCAGCTTATCAGGGAACGAGCAGTACTTC

clone size: -
V gene: TRBV30
J gene: TRBJ1-5
D gene: -
CDR3 protein: CAWSDRRQAPRGNQPQHF
CDR3 DNA: TGTGCCTGGAGTGATCGACGACAGGCTCCAAGGGGTAATCAGCCCCAGCATTTT

clone size: -
V gene: TRBV7-8
J gene: TRBJ2-2
D gene: -
CDR3 protein: CASVPGAGELFF
CDR3 DNA: TGTGCCAGCGTTCCGGGTGCCGGGGAGCTGTTTTTT

clone size: -
V gene: TRBV10-2
J gene: TRBJ1-5
D gene: TRBD1
CDR3 protein: CASSGETGTANQPQHF
CDR3 DNA: TGCGCCAGCAGTGGGGAGACAGGGACGGCCAATCAGCCCCAGCATTTT

clone size: once
V gene: TRBV5-4
J gene: TRBJ2-7
D gene: TRBD2
CDR3 protein: CASSLGGGTSGTYEQYF
CDR3 DNA: TGTGCCAGCAGCTTGGGTGGTGGGACTAGCGGGACCTACGAGCAGTACTTC

clone size: -
V gene: TRBV7-8
J gene: TRBJ2-7
D gene: TRBD2
CDR3 protein: CASSRGGRGGRTHEQYF
CDR3 DNA: TGTGCCAGCAGCCGAGGGGGTCGGGGGGGAAGAACGCACGAGCAGTACTTC

clone size: -
V gene: TRBV6-5
J gene: TRBJ2-1
D gene: -
CDR3 protein: CASRQGDNNEQFF
CDR3 DNA: TGTGCCAGCAGACAGGGAGATAACAATGAGCAGTTCTTC

clone size: -
V gene: TRBV28
J gene: TRBJ2-1
D gene: TRBD2
CDR3 protein: CASRKNLAGVNEQFF
CDR3 DNA: TGTGCCAGCAGGAAGAATCTAGCGGGAGTGAATGAGCAGTTCTTC

clone size: -
V gene: TRBV6-5
J gene: TRBJ1-2
D gene: -
CDR3 protein: CASRQGFGGYTF
CDR3 DNA: TGTGCCAGCAGGCAGGGCTTCGGTGGCTACACCTTC

clone size: -
V gene: TRBV11-1
J gene: TRBJ2-7
D gene: -
CDR3 protein: CASSFGQSYEQYF
CDR3 DNA: TGTGCCAGCAGCTTCGGACAGTCCTACGAGCAGTACTTC

clone size: -
V gene: TRBV28
J gene: TRBJ1-2
D gene: -
CDR3 protein: CASSLRTANYGYTF
CDR3 DNA: TGTGCCAGCAGTTTACGGACAGCTAACTATGGCTACACCTTC

clone size: -
V gene: TRBV7-2
J gene: TRBJ2-3
D gene: TRBD2
CDR3 protein: CASSLGGRGGTDTQYF
CDR3 DNA: TGTGCCAGCAGCTTAGGCGGGAGGGGCGGCACAGATACGCAGTATTTT

clone size: -
V gene: TRBV7-2
J gene: TRBJ1-5
D gene: -
CDR3 protein: CASSRQADSNQPQHF
CDR3 DNA: TGTGCCAGCAGCAGACAGGCAGATAGCAATCAGCCCCAGCATTTT

clone size: -
V gene: TRBV6-5
J gene: TRBJ2-7
D gene: -
CDR3 protein: CASMQGYEQYF
CDR3 DNA: TGTGCCAGCATGCAGGGCTACGAGCAGTACTTC

clone size: -
V gene: TRBV29-1
J gene: TRBJ2-7
D gene: -
CDR3 protein: CSVEQDYEQYF
CDR3 DNA: TGCAGCGTTGAACAGGACTACGAGCAGTACTTC

clone size: -
V gene: TRBV4-2
J gene: TRBJ2-7
D gene: -
CDR3 protein: CASSQPGSPYEQYF
CDR3 DNA: TGTGCCAGCAGCCAGCCCGGGTCCCCCTACGAGCAGTACTTC

clone size: few
V gene: TRBV28
J gene: TRBJ1-4
D gene: TRBD1
CDR3 protein: CASKTGGKRVVSEKLFF
CDR3 DNA: TGTGCCAGCAAGACAGGGGGAAAGAGGGTGGTTAGTGAAAAACTGTTTTTT

clone size: -
V gene: TRBV6-5
J gene: TRBJ2-7
D gene: TRBD2
CDR3 protein: CASRWTSSVYEQYF
CDR3 DNA: TGTGCCAGCAGGTGGACTAGCAGTGTCTACGAGCAGTACTTC

clone size: -
V gene: TRBV20-1
J gene: TRBJ2-7
D gene: -
CDR3 protein: CSVGSSYEQYF
CDR3 DNA: TGCAGTGTTGGTAGCTCCTACGAGCAGTACTTC

clone size: many
V gene: TRBV12-3/TRBV12-4
J gene: TRBJ2-7
D gene: -
CDR3 protein: CASSMDTSYEQYF
CDR3 DNA: TGTGCCAGCAGTATGGACACTTCCTACGAGCAGTACTTC

clone size: -
V gene: TRBV28
J gene: TRBJ2-4
D gene: TRBD2
CDR3 protein: CASSGGLAGGLAKNIQYF
CDR3 DNA: TGTGCCAGCAGTGGGGGACTAGCGGGAGGACTAGCCAAAAACATTCAGTACTTC

clone size: once
V gene: TRBV7-9
J gene: TRBJ1-5
D gene: -
CDR3 protein: CASSVSRGYNQPQHF
CDR3 DNA: TGTGCCAGCAGCGTATCAAGGGGGTACAATCAGCCCCAGCATTTT

clone size: once
V gene: TRBV5-1
J gene: TRBJ2-5
D gene: TRBD2
CDR3 protein: CASSLGLAEKETQYF
CDR3 DNA: TGCGCCAGCAGCTTGGGGCTAGCGGAAAAAGAGACCCAGTACTTC

clone size: -
V gene: TRBV6-1
J gene: TRBJ2-5
D gene: TRBD1
CDR3 protein: CASSEGDRGETQYF
CDR3 DNA: TGTGCCAGCAGTGAAGGGGACAGGGGAGAGACCCAGTACTTC

clone size: -
V gene: TRBV18
J gene: TRBJ1-3
D gene: TRBD1
CDR3 protein: CASSPPTGWEQGANTIYF
CDR3 DNA: TGTGCCAGCTCACCACCCACCGGCTGGGAACAGGGGGCAAACACCATATATTTT

clone size: once
V gene: TRBV10-3
J gene: TRBJ2-6
D gene: TRBD1
CDR3 protein: CAISARDRDRSGANVLTF
CDR3 DNA: TGTGCCATCAGTGCTCGGGACAGAGACCGCTCTGGGGCCAACGTCCTGACTTTC

clone size: few
V gene: TRBV27
J gene: TRBJ2-3
D gene: -
CDR3 protein: CASSPFQGVTDTQYF
CDR3 DNA: TGTGCCAGCAGTCCCTTCCAGGGTGTTACAGATACGCAGTATTTT

clone size: -
V gene: TRBV11-2
J gene: TRBJ2-7
D gene: TRBD2
CDR3 protein: CASSIGLAPNEQYF
CDR3 DNA: TGTGCCAGCAGCATCGGACTAGCCCCTAACGAGCAGTACTTC

clone size: once
V gene: TRBV5-1
J gene: TRBJ2-7
D gene: -
CDR3 protein: CASSFMVDSYEQYF
CDR3 DNA: TGCGCCAGCAGCTTTATGGTAGACTCCTACGAGCAGTACTTC

clone size: few
V gene: TRBV3-1/TRBV3-2
J gene: TRBJ1-4
D gene: -
CDR3 protein: CASSPLQGEKLFF
CDR3 DNA: TGTGCCAGCAGCCCTTTACAGGGTGAAAAACTGTTTTTT

clone size: once
V gene: TRBV2
J gene: TRBJ1-1
D gene: -
CDR3 protein: CASTADVISYRDF
CDR3 DNA: TGTGCCAGCACCGCTGACGTGATATCATACAGGGACTTT

clone size: -
V gene: TRBV5-6
J gene: TRBJ2-1
D gene: -
CDR3 protein: CASSLVASSLNNEQFF
CDR3 DNA: TGTGCCAGCAGCTTGGTTGCGTCTAGCCTAAACAATGAGCAGTTCTTC

clone size: -
V gene: TRBV7-9
J gene: TRBJ2-1
D gene: -
CDR3 protein: CASSPSGVRDEQFF
CDR3 DNA: TGTGCCAGCAGTCCGTCGGGAGTGAGAGATGAGCAGTTCTTC

clone size: -
V gene: TRBV6-6
J gene: TRBJ2-7
D gene: TRBD1
CDR3 protein: CASRGGQGGYEQYF
CDR3 DNA: TGTGCCAGCAGGGGTGGACAGGGGGGGTACGAGCAGTACTTC

clone size: -
V gene: TRBV18
J gene: TRBJ2-7
D gene: TRBD1
CDR3 protein: CASSPTTPTGKNEQYF
CDR3 DNA: TGTGCCAGCTCACCAACCACACCGACAGGGAAAAACGAGCAGTACTTC

clone size: -
V gene: TRBV5-6
J gene: TRBJ2-2
D gene: -
CDR3 protein: CASSPYGASNTGELFF
CDR3 DNA: TGTGCCAGCAGCCCTTATGGGGCCTCGAACACCGGGGAGCTGTTTTTT

clone size: -
V gene: TRBV18
J gene: TRBJ2-5
D gene: -
CDR3 protein: CASSPQLASETQYF
CDR3 DNA: TGTGCCAGCTCACCACAACTAGCCAGCGAGACCCAGTACTTC

clone size: -
V gene: TRBV7-9
J gene: TRBJ2-7
D gene: TRBD2
CDR3 protein: CASSFQTSGSSYEQYF
CDR3 DNA: TGTGCCAGCAGCTTCCAGACTAGCGGGAGCTCCTACGAGCAGTACTTC

clone size: -
V gene: TRBV6-6
J gene: TRBJ1-6
D gene: -
CDR3 protein: CASSTTEGQSLHF
CDR3 DNA: TGTGCCAGCAGTACCACAGAGGGACAATCCCTCCACTTT